This TCR beta chain came from a study of cytomegalovirus exposure and HLA in healthy donors. The wider study: The study's early data release held about 80 million unique TCRs from HLA-typed donors.

General study results and limits: There were 160 or so TCR beta chains listed as cytomegalovirus-associated. One variant, a missense change in DCLRE1C, was linked in a later analysis to TCR beta V- and J-gene trimming.

13 Jbeta primers and 60 Vbeta primers were used for the PCR. The protocol was immunoSEQ multiplex PCR, while the TCRdb copy is restricted to in-frame clones and leaves out a portion. The sample spans about 60,000 clones; the ten largest clones claim approximately 15%. There are 17 residues in the CDR3. Trimming took 5 bases from V and 3 from J, leaving 23 bases between them. Germline CDR1 is SEHNR and CDR2 is FQNEAQ (reference sequence). There were likely unrecorded immune exposures, though donors were nominally healthy when sampled. In the case of this clone: The antigen is undetermined.

The chain links TRBV7-9 to TRBJ2-7; D is possibly TRBD1 (8 bases). The sequence came from a boy younger than 18 in good health and CMV-seronegative. Sequencing was carried out using PBMCs. CDR3 sequence (DNA): TGTGCCAGCAGCGCTGACACAACAGGGGGAGGGGGCTACGAGCAGTACTTC. Translated, it gives CASSADTTGGGGYEQYF.